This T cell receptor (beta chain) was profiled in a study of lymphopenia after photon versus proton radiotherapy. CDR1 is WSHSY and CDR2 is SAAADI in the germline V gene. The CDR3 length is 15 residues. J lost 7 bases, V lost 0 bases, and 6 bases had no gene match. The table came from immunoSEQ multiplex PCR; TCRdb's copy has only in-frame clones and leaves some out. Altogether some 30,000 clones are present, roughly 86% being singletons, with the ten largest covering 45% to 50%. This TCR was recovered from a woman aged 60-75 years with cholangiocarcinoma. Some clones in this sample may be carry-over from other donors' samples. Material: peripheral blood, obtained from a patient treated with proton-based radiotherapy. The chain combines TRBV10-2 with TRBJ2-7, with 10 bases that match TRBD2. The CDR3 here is CASSESSGLAFEQYF. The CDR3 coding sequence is TGCGCCAGCAGTGAGTCCTCGGGACTAGCGTTTGAGCAGTACTTC.